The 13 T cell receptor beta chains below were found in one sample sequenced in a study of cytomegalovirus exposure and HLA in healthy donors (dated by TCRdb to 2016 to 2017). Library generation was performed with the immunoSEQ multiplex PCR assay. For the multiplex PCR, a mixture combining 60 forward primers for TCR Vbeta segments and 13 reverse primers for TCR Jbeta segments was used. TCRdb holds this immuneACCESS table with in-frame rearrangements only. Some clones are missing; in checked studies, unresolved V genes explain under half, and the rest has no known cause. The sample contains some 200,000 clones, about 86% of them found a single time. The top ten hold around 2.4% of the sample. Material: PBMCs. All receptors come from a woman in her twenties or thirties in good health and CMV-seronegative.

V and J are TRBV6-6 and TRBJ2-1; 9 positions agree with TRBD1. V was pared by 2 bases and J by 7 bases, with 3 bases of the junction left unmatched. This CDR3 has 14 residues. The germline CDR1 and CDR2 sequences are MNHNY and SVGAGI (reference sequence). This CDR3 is CASSYEGQGNEQFF. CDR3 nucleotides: TGTGCCAGCAGTTACGAAGGACAGGGGAATGAGCAGTTCTTC.

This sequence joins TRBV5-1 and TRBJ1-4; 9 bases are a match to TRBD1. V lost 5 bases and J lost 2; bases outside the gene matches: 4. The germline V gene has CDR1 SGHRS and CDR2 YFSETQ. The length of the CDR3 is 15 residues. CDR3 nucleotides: TGCGCCAGCAGTACCGGGACAGGGACTAATGAAAAACTGTTTTTT. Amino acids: CASSTGTGTNEKLFF.

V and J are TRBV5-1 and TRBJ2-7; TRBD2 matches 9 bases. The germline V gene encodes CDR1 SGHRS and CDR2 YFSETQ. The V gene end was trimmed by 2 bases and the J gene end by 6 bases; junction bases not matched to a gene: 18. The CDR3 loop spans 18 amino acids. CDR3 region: CASSFYGAAAGGPREQYF. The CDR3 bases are TGCGCCAGCAGCTTTTACGGTGCAGCAGCGGGAGGACCACGCGAGCAGTACTTC.

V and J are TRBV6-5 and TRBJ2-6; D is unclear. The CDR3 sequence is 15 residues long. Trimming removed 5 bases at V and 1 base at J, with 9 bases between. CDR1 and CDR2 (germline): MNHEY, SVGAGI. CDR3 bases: TGTGCCAGCAGTCTTGACACGTCTGGGGCCAACGTCCTGACTTTC. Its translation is CASSLDTSGANVLTF.

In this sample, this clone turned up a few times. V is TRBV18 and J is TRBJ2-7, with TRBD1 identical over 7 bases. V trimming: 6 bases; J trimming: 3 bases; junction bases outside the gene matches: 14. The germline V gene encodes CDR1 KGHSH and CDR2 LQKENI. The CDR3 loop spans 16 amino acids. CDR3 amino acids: CASSSIPGQKYYEQYF. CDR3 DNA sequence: TGTGCCAGCTCTTCAATACCGGGACAGAAGTACTACGAGCAGTACTTC.

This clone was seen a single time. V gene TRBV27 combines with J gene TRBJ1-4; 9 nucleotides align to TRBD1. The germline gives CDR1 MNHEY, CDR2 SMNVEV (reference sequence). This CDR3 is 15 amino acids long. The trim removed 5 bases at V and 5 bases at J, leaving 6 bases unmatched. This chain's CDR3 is CASSPGGTGNEKLFF. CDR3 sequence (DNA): TGTGCCAGCAGTCCCGGAGGGACAGGGAATGAAAAACTGTTTTTT.

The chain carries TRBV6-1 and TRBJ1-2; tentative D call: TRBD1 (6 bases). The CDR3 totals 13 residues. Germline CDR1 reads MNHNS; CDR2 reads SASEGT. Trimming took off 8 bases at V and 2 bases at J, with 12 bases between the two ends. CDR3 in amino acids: CASGGGGNYGYTF. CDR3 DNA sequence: TGTGCCAGCGGAGGGGGAGGGAACTATGGCTACACCTTC.

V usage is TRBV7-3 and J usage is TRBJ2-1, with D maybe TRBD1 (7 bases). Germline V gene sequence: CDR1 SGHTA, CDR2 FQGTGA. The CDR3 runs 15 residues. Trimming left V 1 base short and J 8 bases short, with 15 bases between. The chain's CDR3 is CASSLRGRGEDEQFF. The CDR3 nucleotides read TGTGCCAGCAGCTTAAGGGGCAGGGGGGAAGATGAGCAGTTCTTC.

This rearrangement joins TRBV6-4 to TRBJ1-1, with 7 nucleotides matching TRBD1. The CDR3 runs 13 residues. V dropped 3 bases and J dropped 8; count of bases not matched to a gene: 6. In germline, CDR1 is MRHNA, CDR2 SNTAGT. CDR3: CASSEETGLEAFF. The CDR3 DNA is TGTGCCAGCAGTGAAGAGACAGGGCTGGAAGCTTTCTTT.

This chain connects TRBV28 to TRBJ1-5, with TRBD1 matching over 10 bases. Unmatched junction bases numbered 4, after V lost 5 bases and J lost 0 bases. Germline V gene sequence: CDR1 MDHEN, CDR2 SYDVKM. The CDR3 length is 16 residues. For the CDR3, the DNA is TGTGCCAGCAGTCGACGGGACAGGGGTAGCAATCAGCCCCAGCATTTT. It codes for CASSRRDRGSNQPQHF.

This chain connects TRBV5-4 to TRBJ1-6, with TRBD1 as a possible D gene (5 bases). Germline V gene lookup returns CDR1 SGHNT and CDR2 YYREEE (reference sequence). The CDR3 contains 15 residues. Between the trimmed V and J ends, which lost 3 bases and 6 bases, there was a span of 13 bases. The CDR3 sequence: CASSSGGGINSPLHF. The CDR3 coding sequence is TGTGCCAGCAGCTCGGGTGGGGGGATTAATTCACCCCTCCACTTT.

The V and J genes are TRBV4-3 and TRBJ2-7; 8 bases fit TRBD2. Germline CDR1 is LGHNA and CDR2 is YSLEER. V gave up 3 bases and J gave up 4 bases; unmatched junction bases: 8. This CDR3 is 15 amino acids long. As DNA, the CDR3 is TGCGCCAGCAGCCAGGATCCGGGACTAGAGTACGAGCAGTACTTC. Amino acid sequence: CASSQDPGLEYEQYF.

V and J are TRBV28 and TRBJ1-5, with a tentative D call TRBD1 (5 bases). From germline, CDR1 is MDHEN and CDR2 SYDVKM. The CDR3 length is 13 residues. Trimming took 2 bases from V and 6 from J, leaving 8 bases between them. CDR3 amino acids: CASSLDSFQPQHF. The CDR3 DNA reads TGTGCCAGCAGTTTAGACAGTTTTCAGCCCCAGCATTTT.